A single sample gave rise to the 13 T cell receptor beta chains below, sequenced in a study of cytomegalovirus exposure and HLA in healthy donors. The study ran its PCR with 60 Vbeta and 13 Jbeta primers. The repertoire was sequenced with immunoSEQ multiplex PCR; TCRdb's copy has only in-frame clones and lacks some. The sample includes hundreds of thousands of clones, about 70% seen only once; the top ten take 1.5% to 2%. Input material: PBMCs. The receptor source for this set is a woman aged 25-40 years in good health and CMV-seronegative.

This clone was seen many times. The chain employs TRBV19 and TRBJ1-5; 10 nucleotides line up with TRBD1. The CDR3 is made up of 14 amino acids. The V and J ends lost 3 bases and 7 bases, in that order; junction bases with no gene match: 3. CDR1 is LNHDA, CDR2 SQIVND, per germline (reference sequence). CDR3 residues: CASSIRQGAQPQHF. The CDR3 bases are TGTGCCAGTAGTATCCGACAGGGGGCCCAGCCCCAGCATTTT. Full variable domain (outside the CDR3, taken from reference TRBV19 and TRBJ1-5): DGGITQSPKYLFRKEGQNVTLSCEQNLNHDAMYWYRQDPGQGLRLIYYSQIVNDFQKGDIAEGYSVSREKKESFPLTVTSAQKNPTAFYLCASSIRQGAQPQHFGDGTRLSIL.

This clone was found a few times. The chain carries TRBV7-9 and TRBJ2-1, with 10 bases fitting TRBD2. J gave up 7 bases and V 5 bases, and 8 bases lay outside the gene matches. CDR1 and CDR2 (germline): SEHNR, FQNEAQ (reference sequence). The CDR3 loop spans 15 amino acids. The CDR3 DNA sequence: TGTGCCAGCAGCCATCAGCGGGGGGGCCAGAATGAGCAGTTCTTC. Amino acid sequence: CASSHQRGGQNEQFF.

The CDR3: CASRGRDHNYGYTF. For the CDR3, the DNA is TGTGCCAGCAGGGGGAGGGACCACAACTATGGCTACACCTTC. The chain links TRBV21-1 to TRBJ1-2. TRBV21-1 is marked as a pseudogene. This CDR3 is 14 amino acids long.

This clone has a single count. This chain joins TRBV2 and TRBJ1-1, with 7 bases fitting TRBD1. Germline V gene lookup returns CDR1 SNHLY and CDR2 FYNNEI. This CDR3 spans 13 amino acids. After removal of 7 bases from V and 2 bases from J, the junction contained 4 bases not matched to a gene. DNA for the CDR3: TGTGCCAGCAATAGACAGGGAAACACTGAAGCTTTCTTT. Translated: CASNRQGNTEAFF. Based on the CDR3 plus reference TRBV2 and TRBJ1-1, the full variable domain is EPEVTQTPSHQVTQMGQEVILRCVPISNHLYFYWYRQILGQKVEFLVSFYNNEISEKSEIFDDQFSVERPDGSNFTLKIRSTKLEDSAMYFCASNRQGNTEAFFGQGTRLTVV.

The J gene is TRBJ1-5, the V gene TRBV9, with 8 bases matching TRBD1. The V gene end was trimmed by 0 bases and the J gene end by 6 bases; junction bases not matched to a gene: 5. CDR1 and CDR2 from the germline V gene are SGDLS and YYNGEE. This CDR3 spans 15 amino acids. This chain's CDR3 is CASSVGGQGSQPQHF. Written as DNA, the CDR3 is TGTGCCAGCAGCGTAGGAGGACAGGGAAGTCAGCCCCAGCATTTT.

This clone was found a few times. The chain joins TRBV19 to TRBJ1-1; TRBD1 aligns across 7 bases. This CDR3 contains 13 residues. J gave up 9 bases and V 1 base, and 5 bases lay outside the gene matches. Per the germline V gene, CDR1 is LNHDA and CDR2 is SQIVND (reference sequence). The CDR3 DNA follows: TGTGCCAGTAGTATAGTGTACAGGGGTAAAGCTTTCTTT. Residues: CASSIVYRGKAFF.

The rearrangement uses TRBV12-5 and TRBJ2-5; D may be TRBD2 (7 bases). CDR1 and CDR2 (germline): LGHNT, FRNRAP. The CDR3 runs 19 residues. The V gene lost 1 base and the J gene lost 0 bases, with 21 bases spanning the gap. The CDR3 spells CASGLASRGGGSYQETQYF. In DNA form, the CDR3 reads TGTGCTAGTGGTTTGGCCTCCAGGGGAGGGGGGAGTTACCAAGAGACCCAGTACTTC.

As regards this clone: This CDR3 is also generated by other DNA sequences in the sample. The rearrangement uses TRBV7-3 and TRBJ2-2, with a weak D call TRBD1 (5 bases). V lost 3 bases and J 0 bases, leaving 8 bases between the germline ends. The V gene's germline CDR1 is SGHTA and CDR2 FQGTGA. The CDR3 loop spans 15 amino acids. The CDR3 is CASSFTGSNTGELFF. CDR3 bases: TGTGCCAGCAGCTTCACAGGTTCGAACACCGGGGAGCTGTTTTTT.

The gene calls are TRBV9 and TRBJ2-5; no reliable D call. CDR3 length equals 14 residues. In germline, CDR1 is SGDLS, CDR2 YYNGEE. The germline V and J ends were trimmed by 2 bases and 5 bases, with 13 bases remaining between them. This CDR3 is CASSVSYFGETQYF. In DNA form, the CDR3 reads TGTGCCAGCAGCGTTAGCTATTTCGGGGAGACCCAGTACTTC.

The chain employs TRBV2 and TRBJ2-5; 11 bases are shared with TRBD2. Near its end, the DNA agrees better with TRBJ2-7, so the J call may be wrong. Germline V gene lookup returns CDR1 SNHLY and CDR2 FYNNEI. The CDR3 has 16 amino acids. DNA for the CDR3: TGTGCCAGCAGAGTACTAGCGGGAGTACAGGACTACGAGCAGTACTTC. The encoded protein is CASRVLAGVQDYEQYF.

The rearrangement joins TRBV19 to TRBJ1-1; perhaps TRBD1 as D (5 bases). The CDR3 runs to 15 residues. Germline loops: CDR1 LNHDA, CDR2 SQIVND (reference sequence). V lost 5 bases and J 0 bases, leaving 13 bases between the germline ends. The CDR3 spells CASSAQGGMNTEAFF. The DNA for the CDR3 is TGTGCCAGTAGTGCTCAGGGAGGCATGAACACTGAAGCTTTCTTT.

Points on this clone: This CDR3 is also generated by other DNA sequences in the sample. CDR3 loop: CASSLSTGNTEAFF. CDR3 coding DNA: TGTGCCAGCAGTTTATCTACAGGGAACACTGAAGCTTTCTTT. This rearrangement joins TRBV27 to TRBJ1-1; the D gene is possibly TRBD1 (5 bases). From germline, CDR1 is MNHEY and CDR2 SMNVEV (reference sequence). V lost 0 bases, J lost 1 base, and 6 bases lay in between. The CDR3 covers 14 residues.

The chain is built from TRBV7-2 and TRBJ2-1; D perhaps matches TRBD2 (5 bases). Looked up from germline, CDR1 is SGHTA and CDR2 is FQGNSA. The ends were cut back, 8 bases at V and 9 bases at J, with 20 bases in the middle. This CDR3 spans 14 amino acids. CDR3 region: CASARASASGEQFF. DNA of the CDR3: TGTGCCAGCGCGCGGGCATCGGCGTCCGGTGAGCAGTTCTTC.